The 10 T cell receptor beta chains listed next were all sequenced from one sample in a study of tissue T cells after allogeneic stem cell transplantation. Using immunoSEQ multiplex PCR, the repertoire was profiled, and TCRdb retains in-frame clones only, with some absent. In the table there are some 25,000 clones, more than 60% of which are singletons. Material: tissue from the ileum, obtained at autopsy. The receptor set was obtained from a female donor of 60 years or more with lung cancer.

This clone appeared a few times. The chain uses TRBV27 and TRBJ2-1, with 11 positions matching TRBD2. There are 17 residues in the CDR3. With 5 bases clipped from V and 0 bases from J, the junction kept 6 bases outside the gene matches. CDR1 is MNHEY and CDR2 is SMNVEV in the germline V gene (reference sequence). CDR3 DNA: TGTGCCAGCAGTCTCCTAGGGACTAGCGGCTCCTACAATGAGCAGTTCTTC. This translates into CASSLLGTSGSYNEQFF.

The chain carries TRBV19 and TRBJ2-1, with 7 positions matching TRBD1. The V gene end was trimmed by 4 bases and the J gene end by 7 bases; junction bases not matched to a gene: 10. Germline CDR1 reads LNHDA; CDR2 reads SQIVND (reference sequence). The CDR3 totals 15 residues. DNA for the CDR3: TGTGCCAGTAGTAGAGGGACAGCTCGGGGAAATGAGCAGTTCTTC. It encodes CASSRGTARGNEQFF.

This sequence joins TRBV5-8 and TRBJ1-5; no clear D. Trimming took off 0 bases at V and 5 bases at J, with 6 bases between the two ends. The CDR3 covers 13 residues. Germline CDR1 is SGHTS and CDR2 is YDEGEE. CDR3: CASSLELDQPQHF. The CDR3 DNA sequence: TGTGCCAGCAGCTTGGAATTGGATCAGCCCCAGCATTTT.

This clone was seen only a few times. The chain employs TRBV2 and TRBJ1-5; the D gene is possibly TRBD1 (6 bases). Trimming took off 6 bases at V and 2 bases at J, with 20 bases between the two ends. CDR1 is SNHLY and CDR2 is FYNNEI in the germline V gene. The CDR3 covers 17 residues. CDR3: CASRLQGESVRNQPQHF. CDR3 nucleotides: TGTGCCAGCAGGCTACAGGGAGAGTCTGTTCGCAATCAGCCCCAGCATTTT.

To note about this clone: The identical CDR3 is also encoded by other nucleotide sequences in the sample. This chain connects TRBV3-1 (or the pseudogene TRBV3-2) to TRBJ1-2; tentatively, D is TRBD1 (5 bases). The germline V and J ends were trimmed by 4 bases and 6 bases, with 9 bases remaining between them. This CDR3 is 12 amino acids long. Germline lookup yields CDR1 LGHDT and CDR2 YNNKEL (reference sequence). CDR3: CASSLGGDGYTF. CDR3 coding DNA: TGTGCCAGCAGCCTCGGAGGGGATGGCTACACCTTC.

The rearrangement joins TRBV7-3 to TRBJ2-7, with TRBD2 matching 15 bases. Trimming took 5 bases from V and 1 from J; bases not matched to a gene: 15. Per germline, CDR1 SGHTA and CDR2 FQGTGA. The CDR3 spans 20 residues. The CDR3 here is CASSPIGGGTSGRLSYEQYF. The DNA for the CDR3 is TGTGCCAGCAGCCCCATCGGTGGGGGGACTAGCGGGAGGCTTTCCTACGAGCAGTACTTC.

This clone was seen only a few times. The chain is built from TRBV5-1 and TRBJ2-2; the D gene is possibly TRBD1 (5 bases). Germline CDR1 and CDR2: SGHRS and YFSETQ. The CDR3 has 14 residues. Trimming took off 7 bases at V and 3 bases at J, with 13 bases between the two ends. In DNA, the CDR3 is TGCGCCAGCGGCGACAGCGCCTACACCGGGGAGCTGTTTTTT. This gives the protein CASGDSAYTGELFF.

The CDR3: CASSLEPVVSGELFF. The DNA of the CDR3 is TGTGCCAGCAGCTTGGAACCGGTCGTATCCGGGGAGCTGTTTTTT. This chain joins TRBV5-5 and TRBJ2-2; D unclear. CDR3 length: 15 residues. Germline V gene data show CDR1 as SGHKS and CDR2 as YYEKEE (reference sequence). V was pared by 0 bases and J by 6 bases, with 12 bases between.

This chain uses TRBV2 with TRBJ2-3; D gene unclear. This CDR3 contains 13 residues. Germline CDR1 and CDR2: SNHLY and FYNNEI. The V gene lost 5 bases and the J gene lost 4 bases, with 10 bases spanning the gap. CDR3 loop: CASSFGPPDTQYF. CDR3 bases: TGTGCCAGCAGTTTTGGACCGCCAGATACGCAGTATTTT.

This clone was seen more than once but under ten times. This chain joins TRBV11-3 and TRBJ2-5; D possibly uses TRBD1 or TRBD2 (5 bases each). With 3 bases removed from V and 10 bases from J, the gap between germline ends came to 12 bases. Germline lookup yields CDR1 SGHNT and CDR2 YENEEA. The CDR3 runs 12 residues. The CDR3 spells CASSFPKRGQYF. DNA of the CDR3: TGTGCCAGCAGCTTCCCCAAGAGGGGCCAGTACTTC.